This is a list of T cell receptor beta chains from one sample in a study of T cells after yellow fever vaccination. TCRdb processed the 5' RACE reads anew with MiXCR; each CDR3 protein has one entry. The sample shows about 360,000 distinct CDR3 sequences, 6.2% of them seen only once. The sample consisted of PBMCs, taken 5 days after the yellow fever booster vaccination. Receptors were obtained from a man aged 25-45 years who received the YFV17D yellow fever vaccine. CDR3s include the opening cysteine and the closing phenylalanine or tryptophan. The D gene is left open where the match is weak. A row's size may be missing; if present it is once, few, many or a size class.

>TRBJ2-1|few|TRBV10-3|TRBD2
TGTGCCACCATCCCCGGGGGGGCTGGTGAGCAGTTCTTC
CATIPGGAGEQFF
>TRBJ1-6|few|TRBV5-1|TRBD1
TGCGCCAGCAGCCCACGGACAGGGCCGAGGCATTCACCCCTCCACTTT
CASSPRTGPRHSPLHF
>TRBJ2-1|many|TRBV7-2|.
TGTGCCAGCAGCGAAACAGGATTAGCTTACAATGAGCAGTTCTTC
CASSETGLAYNEQFF
>TRBJ1-6|.|TRBV5-6|.
TGTGCCAGCAGCCCCGAGCTCCTCTGCCCCCTCCACTTT
CASSPELLCPLHF
>TRBJ2-1|many|TRBV30|TRBD2
TGTGCCTGGGGGGGTAGCGGGAGATACAATGAGCAGTTCTTC
CAWGGSGRYNEQFF
>TRBJ2-2|few|TRBV6-2/TRBV6-3|.
TGTGCCAGCAGTTATAATCCCACCGGGGAGCTGTTTTTT
CASSYNPTGELFF
>TRBJ1-1|.|TRBV20-1|.
TGCAGTGCTAGAGACCAGGCCGAAGCTTTCTTT
CSARDQAEAFF
>TRBJ1-1|many|TRBV7-2|TRBD1
TGTGCCAGCAGCTCGACTTTAGGGACAGGGAGCACTGAAGCTTTCTTT
CASSSTLGTGSTEAFF
>TRBJ1-4|few|TRBV2|.
TGTGCCAGCAGTGAAGGCGTCGACACTAGCGGCGAAAAACTGTTTTTT
CASSEGVDTSGEKLFF
>TRBJ2-3|many|TRBV20-1|.
TGCAGTGCCCCACGGGGGGCGGGAGTGGCTAGCACAGATACGCAGTATTTT
CSAPRGAGVASTDTQYF
>TRBJ2-1|.|TRBV7-8|.
TGTGCCAGCAGCTTAGATTTCCAAGTTATCAATGAGCAGTTCTTC
CASSLDFQVINEQFF
>TRBJ2-3|few|TRBV20-1|.
TGCAGTGCTAGAGATACTGTGGGAGGCCCCTCCCGCACAGATACGCAGTATTTT
CSARDTVGGPSRTDTQYF
>TRBJ2-1|.|TRBV5-4|.
TGTGCCAGCATTACGGTCGGGGACTCCTACAATGAGCAGTTCTTC
CASITVGDSYNEQFF